The rows below give T cell receptor beta chains drawn from one sample of a study of T cell changes during pregnancy in multiple sclerosis. Method: immunoSEQ multiplex PCR; TCRdb's copy keeps in-frame clones and lacks some. The sample contains tens of thousands of clones, roughly 92% of which appear only once. The input for sequencing was peripheral blood, taken in the third trimester of pregnancy. The receptors derive from a female donor in good health, enrolled as a control in a pregnancy study. Each CDR3 is given with its conserved first and last residue. The order of the fields is D gene, clone size, V gene, J gene, CDR3 protein, CDR3 DNA. A D gene is named only where the DNA matches it firmly. For some rows the clone size is stated as once, few or many, or as a class when expanded; others skip it.

D gene: TRBD2
clone size: NA
V gene: TRBV7-9
J gene: TRBJ2-7
CDR3 protein: CASSPGLAGGPLTYEQYF
CDR3 DNA: TGTGCCAGCAGCCCGGGACTAGCGGGAGGGCCACTCACCTACGAGCAGTACTTC

D gene: NA
clone size: NA
V gene: TRBV18
J gene: TRBJ1-6
CDR3 protein: CASSPTGGGNSPLHF
CDR3 DNA: TGTGCCAGCTCACCGACAGGAGGAGGTAATTCACCCCTCCACTTT

D gene: NA
clone size: few
V gene: TRBV19
J gene: TRBJ1-1
CDR3 protein: CASSIPGMNTEAFF
CDR3 DNA: TGTGCCAGTAGTATTCCAGGTATGAACACTGAAGCTTTCTTT

D gene: TRBD1
clone size: NA
V gene: TRBV28
J gene: TRBJ1-1
CDR3 protein: CASMTTGGWTEAFF
CDR3 DNA: TGTGCCAGCATGACCACAGGGGGCTGGACTGAAGCTTTCTTT

D gene: TRBD1
clone size: NA
V gene: TRBV28
J gene: TRBJ2-2
CDR3 protein: CASSLYGTEGTGELFF
CDR3 DNA: TGTGCCAGCAGTTTATATGGGACAGAGGGGACCGGGGAGCTGTTTTTT

D gene: NA
clone size: NA
V gene: TRBV21-1
J gene: TRBJ1-2
CDR3 protein: CASSHPGQGATNYGYTF
CDR3 DNA: TGTGCCAGCAGCCACCCGGGACAGGGGGCGACGAACTATGGCTACACCTTC

D gene: TRBD1
clone size: NA
V gene: TRBV25-1
J gene: TRBJ1-6
CDR3 protein: CATPGQVFRTYNSPLHF
CDR3 DNA: TGTGCCACACCGGGACAGGTCTTTAGGACCTATAATTCACCCCTCCACTTT

D gene: TRBD1
clone size: once
V gene: TRBV10-3
J gene: TRBJ2-3
CDR3 protein: CAISGTVTDTQYF
CDR3 DNA: TGTGCCATCAGCGGGACAGTCACAGATACGCAGTATTTT

D gene: NA
clone size: NA
V gene: TRBV7-3
J gene: TRBJ2-6
CDR3 protein: CASNLNAGANVLTF
CDR3 DNA: TGTGCCAGCAACCTAAACGCTGGGGCCAACGTCCTGACTTTC

D gene: TRBD1
clone size: once
V gene: TRBV5-1
J gene: TRBJ2-3
CDR3 protein: CASATGTGAYFSTDTQYF
CDR3 DNA: TGCGCCAGCGCGACCGGGACAGGGGCGTACTTTAGCACAGATACGCAGTATTTT

D gene: NA
clone size: NA
V gene: TRBV5-1
J gene: TRBJ2-5
CDR3 protein: CASSFRAGKKETQYF
CDR3 DNA: TGCGCCAGCAGCTTCAGGGCGGGGAAGAAAGAGACCCAGTACTTC

D gene: NA
clone size: NA
V gene: TRBV7-2
J gene: TRBJ1-2
CDR3 protein: CASSLDGLGVLYGYTF
CDR3 DNA: TGTGCCAGCAGCTTAGATGGTTTAGGAGTCCTCTATGGCTACACCTTC

D gene: TRBD1
clone size: NA
V gene: TRBV2
J gene: TRBJ2-5
CDR3 protein: CASRTGSRETQYF
CDR3 DNA: TGTGCCAGCAGGACAGGGTCCCGGGAGACCCAGTACTTC

D gene: NA
clone size: NA
V gene: TRBV29-1
J gene: TRBJ2-7
CDR3 protein: CSARLAVSYEQYF
CDR3 DNA: TGCAGTGCCCGCTTAGCGGTATCCTATGAGCAGTACTTC

D gene: NA
clone size: NA
V gene: TRBV6-5
J gene: TRBJ2-7
CDR3 protein: CASTTTGESYEQYF
CDR3 DNA: TGTGCCAGCACCACAACGGGGGAGTCCTACGAGCAGTACTTC

D gene: NA
clone size: few
V gene: TRBV29-1
J gene: TRBJ2-2
CDR3 protein: CSVDPVNTGELFF
CDR3 DNA: TGCAGCGTTGACCCAGTCAACACCGGGGAGCTGTTTTTT

D gene: TRBD1
clone size: NA
V gene: TRBV5-1
J gene: TRBJ2-5
CDR3 protein: CASSLSTGAQETQYF
CDR3 DNA: TGCGCCAGCAGCTTATCGACAGGGGCGCAAGAGACCCAGTACTTC

D gene: NA
clone size: few
V gene: TRBV6-1
J gene: TRBJ1-6
CDR3 protein: CASSDHDSYNSPLHF
CDR3 DNA: TGTGCCAGCAGTGACCACGACAGCTATAATTCACCCCTCCACTTT

D gene: NA
clone size: NA
V gene: TRBV7-9
J gene: TRBJ1-4
CDR3 protein: CASSPHVNNEKLFF
CDR3 DNA: TGTGCCAGCAGCCCACACGTGAATAATGAAAAACTGTTTTTT

D gene: NA
clone size: NA
V gene: TRBV28
J gene: TRBJ1-5
CDR3 protein: CASSRLTRLSNQPQHF
CDR3 DNA: TGTGCCAGCAGCCGCCTGACGAGGCTCAGCAATCAGCCCCAGCATTTT

D gene: TRBD1
clone size: NA
V gene: TRBV9
J gene: TRBJ1-4
CDR3 protein: CASSARGQTTNEKLFF
CDR3 DNA: TGTGCCAGCAGCGCCCGGGGACAGACAACTAATGAAAAACTGTTTTTT